Following are 23 T cell receptor beta chains from one sample sequenced in a study of control samples from healthy donors and cancer patients. The method was immunoSEQ multiplex PCR; TCRdb's version includes in-frame clones alone and lacks a portion of them. The sample holds 98,000 or so clones, 88% seen once. The sequenced sample was blood. All receptors derive from a woman in her seventies in good health.

The V call is TRBV11-3, the J call TRBJ2-3; 8 bases fit TRBD2. CDR1 is SGHNT, CDR2 YENEEA, per germline. Trimming took 1 base from V and 0 from J; bases not matched to a gene: 3. The CDR3 is made up of 16 amino acids. CDR3 protein: CASSLGTSHSTDTQYF. The CDR3 region has the DNA TGTGCCAGCAGCTTAGGGACTAGCCATAGCACAGATACGCAGTATTTT.

The chain combines TRBV29-1 with TRBJ1-2, with TRBD1 matching over 7 bases. CDR3 size: 11 residues. The V gene's germline CDR1 is SQVTM and CDR2 ANQGSEA. The junction had 4 bases not matched to a gene; V was cut back by 6 bases and J by 6 bases. CDR3 sequence reads: CSVTGEDGYTF. The CDR3 DNA reads TGCAGCGTAACAGGGGAAGATGGCTACACCTTC.

This clone was recorded only once. The rearrangement joins TRBV3-1 (or the pseudogene TRBV3-2) to TRBJ2-7, with D unresolved. V shed 2 bases and J shed 5 bases, with 16 bases lying between them. The CDR3 has 15 residues. Germline V lookup: CDR1 LGHDT, CDR2 YNNKEL (reference sequence). In nucleotides, the CDR3 is TGTGCCAGCAGCCAAATCCGCCTGTTAGGCCACGAGCAGTACTTC. It codes for CASSQIRLLGHEQYF.

The chain has TRBV3-1 (or the pseudogene TRBV3-2) and TRBJ2-2; D may be TRBD2 (5 bases). The V end was cut by 5 bases, the J end by 1 base, with 11 bases between. The CDR3 runs to 15 residues. Per the germline V gene, CDR1 is LGHDT and CDR2 is YNNKEL (reference sequence). CDR3 coding DNA: TGTGCCAGCAGCGCGCGGGTCCTGAACACCGGGGAGCTGTTTTTT. Translated, it gives CASSARVLNTGELFF.

This clone has just one count. V gene TRBV5-5 combines with J gene TRBJ2-1, with TRBD1 as a possible D gene (7 bases). CDR1 and CDR2 from the germline V gene are SGHKS and YYEKEE (reference sequence). Trimming took off 6 bases at V and 12 bases at J, with 25 bases between the two ends. The CDR3 covers 15 residues. The CDR3 nucleotides are TGTGCCAGCAACACAGGGGTCCACTCGGTGGGGGGGCAGTTCTTC. Translated: CASNTGVHSVGGQFF.

The chain recombines TRBV28 with TRBJ1-1, with D unclear. The CDR3 has 15 residues. Germline V lookup: CDR1 MDHEN, CDR2 SYDVKM. V was trimmed by 5 bases and J by 7 bases, leaving 20 bases between them. The CDR3 reads CASSLGGVGKGEAFF. The CDR3 bases are TGTGCCAGCAGTCTTGGCGGGGTAGGGAAAGGTGAAGCTTTCTTT.

The chain joins TRBV27 to TRBJ2-7; TRBD1 matches 10 bases. V gave up 1 base and J gave up 4 bases; unmatched junction bases: 4. CDR3 length equals 15 residues. Germline V gives CDR1 MNHEY, CDR2 SMNVEV (reference sequence). The CDR3 spells CASSLWTGGGYEQYF. CDR3 sequence (DNA): TGTGCCAGCAGTTTATGGACAGGGGGTGGATACGAGCAGTACTTC.

This clone was seen a single time. This sequence joins TRBV7-9 and TRBJ1-4, with unresolved D. CDR1 and CDR2 (germline): SEHNR, FQNEAQ (reference sequence). The CDR3 extends over 14 amino acids. The germline V and J ends were trimmed by 3 bases and 3 bases, with 8 bases remaining between them. The CDR3 protein is CASSLRVANEKLFF. The CDR3 nucleotides are TGTGCCAGCAGCTTGCGGGTAGCTAATGAAAAACTGTTTTTT.

The genes are TRBV7-2 and TRBJ1-5; 9 nucleotides align to TRBD1. Losses at the gene ends were 9 bases for V and 7 bases for J; bases not matched to a gene: 10. Looked up from germline, CDR1 is SGHTA and CDR2 is FQGNSA. The CDR3 length is 14 residues. The CDR3 DNA follows: TGTGCCAGTAGAGGACAGGGGTCCCAACAGCCCCAGCATTTT. Residues: CASRGQGSQQPQHF. The entire variable domain, with the rest obtained from reference TRBV7-2 and TRBJ1-5, is as follows: GAGVSQSPSNKVTEKGKDVELRCDPISGHTALYWYRQSLGQGLEFLIYFQGNSAPDKSGLPSDRFSAERTGGSVSTLTIQRTQQEDSAVYLCASRGQGSQQPQHFGDGTRLSIL.

This clone was seen once. This rearrangement joins TRBV6-2 or TRBV6-3 to TRBJ2-3, with TRBD1 matching 10 bases. The length of the CDR3 is 16 residues. V lost 4 bases to trimming and J lost 6 bases; unmatched junction nucleotides: 10. Germline CDR1 is MNHEY and CDR2 is SVGEGT. The chain's CDR3 is CASSSPRQGARDTQYF. CDR3 sequence (DNA): TGTGCCAGCAGTTCCCCCCGACAGGGGGCAAGGGATACGCAGTATTTT.

The gene calls are TRBV5-6 and TRBJ1-5, with D perhaps matching TRBD1 (6 bases). V dropped 4 bases and J dropped 4 bases, with 15 bases sitting between them. The CDR3 contains 15 residues. The germline V gene encodes CDR1 SGHDT and CDR2 YYEEEE. This CDR3 is CASSGGQRRNQPQHF. CDR3 in DNA: TGTGCCAGCAGCGGTGGACAGCGTAGAAATCAGCCCCAGCATTTT. The entire variable domain, with the rest obtained from reference TRBV5-6 and TRBJ1-5, is as follows: DAGVTQSPTHLIKTRGQQVTLRCSPKSGHDTVSWYQQALGQGPQFIFQYYEEEERQRGNFPDRFSGHQFPNYSSELNVNALLLGDSALYLCASSGGQRRNQPQHFGDGTRLSIL.

The genes are TRBV2 and TRBJ2-7, with D uncertain. The germline gives CDR1 SNHLY, CDR2 FYNNEI. CDR3 length: 11 residues. The V and J ends lost 0 bases and 7 bases respectively, with 4 bases between them. The CDR3 nucleotides read TGTGCCAGCAGTGAAGCAAGGGAGCAGTACTTC. Translation: CASSEAREQYF. Variable domain in full (rest from reference TRBV2 and TRBJ2-7): EPEVTQTPSHQVTQMGQEVILRCVPISNHLYFYWYRQILGQKVEFLVSFYNNEISEKSEIFDDQFSVERPDGSNFTLKIRSTKLEDSAMYFCASSEAREQYFGPGTRLTVT.

This rearrangement joins TRBV25-1 to TRBJ1-1; 8 positions agree with TRBD1. Germline V gene data show CDR1 as MGHDK and CDR2 as SYGVNS. The CDR3 sequence is 14 residues long. J gave up 11 bases and V 4 bases, and 12 bases lay outside the gene matches. Here the CDR3 DNA reads TGTGCCAGCAGTGCGCGAAGACAGGGGAATTTTGCTTTCTTT. It encodes CASSARRQGNFAFF.

CDR3 residues: CASSPVGAGNQPQHF. As DNA, the CDR3 is TGTGCCAGCAGCCCAGTGGGGGCCGGAAATCAGCCCCAGCATTTT. V gene TRBV7-9 combines with J gene TRBJ1-5, with a possible D match to TRBD1 (6 bases). Germline V lookup: CDR1 SEHNR, CDR2 FQNEAQ (reference sequence). V shed 5 bases and J shed 4 bases, with 15 bases lying between them. The CDR3 is made up of 15 amino acids.

V and J are TRBV4-1 and TRBJ1-2, with a tentative D call TRBD1 (5 bases). Germline V gene lookup returns CDR1 MGHRA and CDR2 YSYEKL. Trimming pared 1 base from V and 3 bases from J, leaving 12 bases between. CDR3 length: 15 amino acids. DNA for the CDR3: TGCGCCAGCAGCCAAGCGGTTGGGGGTGACTATGGCTACACCTTC. It is translated as CASSQAVGGDYGYTF.

The rearrangement joins TRBV6-1 to TRBJ1-1; tentatively, D is TRBD1 (5 bases). The CDR3 extends over 14 amino acids. V was pared by 0 bases and J by 1 base, with 6 bases between. Looked up from germline, CDR1 is MNHNS and CDR2 is SASEGT. CDR3 sequence: CASSEAGGNTEAFF. Written as DNA, the CDR3 is TGTGCCAGCAGTGAAGCGGGGGGGAACACTGAAGCTTTCTTT.

The rearrangement joins TRBV5-4 to TRBJ2-6; D not resolved. The CDR3 contains 14 residues. In germline, CDR1 is SGHNT, CDR2 YYREEE (reference sequence). Trimming removed 2 bases from V and 2 bases from J, with 5 bases in between. The chain's CDR3 is CASSLRAGANVLTF. CDR3 nucleotide sequence: TGTGCCAGCAGCTTAAGGGCTGGGGCCAACGTCCTGACTTTC.

The rearrangement uses TRBV11-3 and TRBJ2-1; D may match TRBD1 or TRBD2 (6 bases each). Trimming removed 0 bases from V and 7 bases from J, with 10 bases in between. The CDR3 covers 14 residues. Germline V gene lookup returns CDR1 SGHNT and CDR2 YENEEA. CDR3 in amino acids: CASSLEGAGNEQFF. CDR3 nucleotide sequence: TGTGCCAGCAGCTTAGAGGGGGCGGGGAATGAGCAGTTCTTC.

The chain recombines TRBV9 with TRBJ2-1; possibly TRBD2 for D (6 bases). This CDR3 contains 15 residues. Germline V lookup: CDR1 SGDLS, CDR2 YYNGEE. V gave up 6 bases and J gave up 8 bases, with 21 bases separating them. DNA of the CDR3: TGTGCCAGCACGGGCGGGTGGCGGGGAAGCGATGAGCAGTTCTTC. Amino acid sequence: CASTGGWRGSDEQFF.

V is TRBV6-1 and J is TRBJ2-7; no firm D call. CDR1 MNHNS and CDR2 SASEGT come from the germline V gene. Trimming left V 3 bases short and J 3 bases short, with 9 bases between. The CDR3 loop spans 13 amino acids. The DNA for the CDR3 is TGTGCCAGCAGTGAGGAGCTCTTCTACGAGCAGTACTTC. Amino acids: CASSEELFYEQYF.

This clone has just one count. Its ends do not fully match the called genes, so a read error is possible. The CDR3 spells CASQPRPLANEKLFF. For the CDR3, the DNA is TGCGCCAGCCAGCCGAGGCCTTTAGCTAACGAAAAACTGTTTTTT. The rearrangement links TRBV5-1 to TRBJ1-4, with unresolved D. This CDR3 is built from 15 residues. Germline CDR1 SGHRS, CDR2 YFSETQ.

The chain carries TRBV6-6 and TRBJ1-6; D is ambiguous. Trimming shortened V by 4 bases and J by 6 bases, and 13 bases separated the two germline ends. The CDR3 extends over 15 amino acids. CDR1 is MNHNY and CDR2 is SVGAGI in the germline V gene (reference sequence). Here the CDR3 reads CASSFLMEPNSPLHF. The CDR3 nucleotides are TGTGCCAGCAGTTTCCTCATGGAACCTAATTCACCCCTCCACTTT.

The chain couples TRBV6-2 or TRBV6-3 to TRBJ2-1; D is perhaps TRBD1 (5 bases). The CDR3 contains 14 residues. The germline V and J ends were trimmed by 6 bases and 0 bases, with 9 bases remaining between them. The V gene's germline CDR1 is MNHEY and CDR2 SVGEGT. Written as DNA, the CDR3 is TGTGCCAGCAGCCCCGACAGCTCCTACAATGAGCAGTTCTTC. Amino acid sequence: CASSPDSSYNEQFF.